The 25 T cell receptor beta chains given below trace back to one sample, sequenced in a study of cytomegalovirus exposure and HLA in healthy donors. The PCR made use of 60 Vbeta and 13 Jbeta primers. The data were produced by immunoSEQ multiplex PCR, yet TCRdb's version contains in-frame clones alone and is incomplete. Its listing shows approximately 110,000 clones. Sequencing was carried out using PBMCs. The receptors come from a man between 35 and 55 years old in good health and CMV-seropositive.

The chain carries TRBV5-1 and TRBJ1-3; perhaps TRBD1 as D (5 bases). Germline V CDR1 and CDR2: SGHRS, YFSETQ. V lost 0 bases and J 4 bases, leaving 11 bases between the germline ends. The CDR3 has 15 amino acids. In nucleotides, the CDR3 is TGCGCCAGCAGCTTGGCAGGGATGCCCGGAAACACCATATATTTT. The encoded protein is CASSLAGMPGNTIYF.

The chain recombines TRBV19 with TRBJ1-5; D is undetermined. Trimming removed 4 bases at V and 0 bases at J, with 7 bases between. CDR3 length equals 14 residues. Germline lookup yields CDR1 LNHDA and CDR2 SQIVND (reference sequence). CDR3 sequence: CASSSASSNQPQHF. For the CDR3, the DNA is TGTGCCAGTAGTAGTGCTAGTAGCAATCAGCCCCAGCATTTT.

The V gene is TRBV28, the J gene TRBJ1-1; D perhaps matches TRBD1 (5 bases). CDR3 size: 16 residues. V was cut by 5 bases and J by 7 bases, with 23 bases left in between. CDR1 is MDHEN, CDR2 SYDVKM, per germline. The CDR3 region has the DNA TGTGCCAGCAGTCCGCCGATGGGACTGCGTTTGGGTGAAGCTTTCTTT. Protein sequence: CASSPPMGLRLGEAFF.

The CDR3 DNA sequence: TGTGCCAGCAGCTACGGAGGGACTAGCACGAACAATGAGCAGTTCTTC. This codes for CASSYGGTSTNNEQFF. The chain combines TRBV7-3 with TRBJ2-1, with TRBD2 identical over 9 bases. The germline V gene has CDR1 SGHTA and CDR2 FQGTGA. CDR3 length: 16 amino acids. Trimming at V came to 4 bases and at J to 5 bases, leaving 9 bases not matched to a gene.

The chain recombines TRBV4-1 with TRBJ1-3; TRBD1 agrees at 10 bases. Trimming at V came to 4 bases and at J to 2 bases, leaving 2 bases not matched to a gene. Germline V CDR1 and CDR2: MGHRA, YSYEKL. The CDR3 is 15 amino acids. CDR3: CASSRDRGTGNTIYF. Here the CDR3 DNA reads TGCGCCAGCAGCCGGGACAGGGGAACTGGAAACACCATATATTTT.

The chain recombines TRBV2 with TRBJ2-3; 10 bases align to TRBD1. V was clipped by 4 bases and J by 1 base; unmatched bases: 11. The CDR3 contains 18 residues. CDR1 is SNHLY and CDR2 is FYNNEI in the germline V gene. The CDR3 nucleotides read TGTGCCAGCAGTGGGACAGGGGGTCCGGGCGGGGGCACAGATACGCAGTATTTT. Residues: CASSGTGGPGGGTDTQYF.

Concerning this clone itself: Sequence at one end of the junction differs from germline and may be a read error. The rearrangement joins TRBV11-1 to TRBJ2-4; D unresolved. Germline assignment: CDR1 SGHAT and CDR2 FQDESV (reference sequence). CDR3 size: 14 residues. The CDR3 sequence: CASSLNLAQNIQYF. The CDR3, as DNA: TGTGCCAGCAGCTTAAACTTAGCCCAAAACATTCAGTACTTC. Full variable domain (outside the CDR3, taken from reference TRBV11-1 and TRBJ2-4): EAEVAQSPRYKITEKSQAVAFWCDPISGHATLYWYRQILGQGPELLVQFQDESVVDDSQLPKDRFSAERLKGVDSTLKIQPAELGDSAMYLCASSLNLAQNIQYFGAGTRLSVL.

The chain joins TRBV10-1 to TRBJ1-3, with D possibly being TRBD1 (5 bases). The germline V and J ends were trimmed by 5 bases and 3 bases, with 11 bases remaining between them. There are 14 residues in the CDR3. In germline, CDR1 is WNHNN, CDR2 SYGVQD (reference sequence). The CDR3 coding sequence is TGCGCCAGCAGTTGGCAGGGCGGTGGAAACACCATATATTTT. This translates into CASSWQGGGNTIYF.

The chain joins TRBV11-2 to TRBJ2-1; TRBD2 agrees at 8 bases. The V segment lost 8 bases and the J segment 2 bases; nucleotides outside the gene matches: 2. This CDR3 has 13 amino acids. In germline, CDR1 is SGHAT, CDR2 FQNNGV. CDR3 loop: CASSGLAYNEQFF. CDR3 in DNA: TGTGCCAGCTCGGGACTAGCCTACAATGAGCAGTTCTTC.

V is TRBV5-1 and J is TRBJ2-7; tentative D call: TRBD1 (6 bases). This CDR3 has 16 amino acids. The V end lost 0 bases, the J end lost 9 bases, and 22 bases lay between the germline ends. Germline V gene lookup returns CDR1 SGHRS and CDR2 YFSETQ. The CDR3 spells CASSLAQGARGSAQYF. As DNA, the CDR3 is TGCGCCAGCAGCTTGGCCCAAGGGGCCAGGGGAAGCGCGCAGTACTTC. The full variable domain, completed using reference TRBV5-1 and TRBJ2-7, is KAGVTQTPRYLIKTRGQQVTLSCSPISGHRSVSWYQQTPGQGLQFLFEYFSETQRNKGNFPGRFSGRQFSNSRSEMNVSTLELGDSALYLCASSLAQGARGSAQYFGPGTRLTVT.

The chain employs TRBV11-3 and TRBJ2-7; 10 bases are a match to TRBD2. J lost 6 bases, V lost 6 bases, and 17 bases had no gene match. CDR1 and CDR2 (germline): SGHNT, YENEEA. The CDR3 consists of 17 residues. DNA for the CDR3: TGTGCCAGCAGTAAAGGGACTAGCGCGAGGTCTGGGGCCGAGCAGTACTTC. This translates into CASSKGTSARSGAEQYF. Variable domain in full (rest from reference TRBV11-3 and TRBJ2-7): EAGVVQSPRYKIIEKKQPVAFWCNPISGHNTLYWYLQNLGQGPELLIRYENEEAVDDSQLPKDRFSAERLKGVDSTLKIQPAELGDSAVYLCASSKGTSARSGAEQYFGPGTRLTVT.

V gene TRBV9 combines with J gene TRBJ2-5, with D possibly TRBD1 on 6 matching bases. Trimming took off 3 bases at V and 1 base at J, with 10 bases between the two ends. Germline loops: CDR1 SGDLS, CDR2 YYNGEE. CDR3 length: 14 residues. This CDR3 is CASSEGQLQETQYF. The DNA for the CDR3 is TGTGCCAGCAGCGAAGGACAGCTCCAAGAGACCCAGTACTTC.

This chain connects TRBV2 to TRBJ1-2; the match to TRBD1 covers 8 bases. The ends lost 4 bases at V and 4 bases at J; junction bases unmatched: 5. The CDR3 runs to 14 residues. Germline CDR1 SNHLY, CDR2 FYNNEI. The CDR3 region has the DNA TGTGCCAGCAGTGGACAGGGGCAGGTCTATGGCTACACCTTC. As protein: CASSGQGQVYGYTF.

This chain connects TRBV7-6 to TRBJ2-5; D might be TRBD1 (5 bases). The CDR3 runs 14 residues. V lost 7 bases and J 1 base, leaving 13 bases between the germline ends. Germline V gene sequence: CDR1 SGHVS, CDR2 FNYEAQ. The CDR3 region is CASTTAGPQETQYF. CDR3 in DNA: TGTGCCAGCACCACGGCAGGGCCCCAAGAGACCCAGTACTTC.

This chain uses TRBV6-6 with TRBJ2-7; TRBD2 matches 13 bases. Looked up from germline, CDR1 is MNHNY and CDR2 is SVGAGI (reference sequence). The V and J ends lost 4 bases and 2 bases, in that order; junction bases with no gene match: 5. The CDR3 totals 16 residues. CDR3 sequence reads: CASSWTSGRPPYEQYF. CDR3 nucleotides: TGTGCCAGCAGTTGGACTAGCGGGAGACCTCCCTACGAGCAGTACTTC.

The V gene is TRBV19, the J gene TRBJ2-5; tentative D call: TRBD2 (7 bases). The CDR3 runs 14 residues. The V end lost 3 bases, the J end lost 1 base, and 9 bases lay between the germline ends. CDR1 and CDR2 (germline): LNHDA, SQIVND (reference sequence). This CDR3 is CASSIGGPQETQYF. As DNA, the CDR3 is TGTGCCAGTAGTATCGGGGGGCCCCAAGAGACCCAGTACTTC.

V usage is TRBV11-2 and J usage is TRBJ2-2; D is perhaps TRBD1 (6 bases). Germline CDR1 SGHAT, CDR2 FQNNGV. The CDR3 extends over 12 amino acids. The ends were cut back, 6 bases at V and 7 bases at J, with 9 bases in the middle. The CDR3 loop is CASRQGGGELFF. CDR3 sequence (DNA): TGTGCCAGCAGACAAGGGGGCGGGGAGCTGTTTTTT.

The CDR3 DNA reads TGTGCCAGCAGCTTAGTGGCTAGCGGGACTAGCACAGATACGCAGTATTTT. Translation gives CASSLVASGTSTDTQYF. V is TRBV7-2 and J is TRBJ2-3; 9 bases align to TRBD2. Germline CDR1 is SGHTA and CDR2 is FQGNSA. The V segment lost 1 base and the J segment 0 bases; nucleotides outside the gene matches: 5. The CDR3 consists of 17 residues.

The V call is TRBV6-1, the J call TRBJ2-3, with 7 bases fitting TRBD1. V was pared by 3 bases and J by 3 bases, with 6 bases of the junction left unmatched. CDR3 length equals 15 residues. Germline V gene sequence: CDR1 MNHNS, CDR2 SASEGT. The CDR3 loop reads CASSDLGQLTDTQYF. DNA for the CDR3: TGTGCCAGCAGTGATCTGGGACAGCTTACAGATACGCAGTATTTT.

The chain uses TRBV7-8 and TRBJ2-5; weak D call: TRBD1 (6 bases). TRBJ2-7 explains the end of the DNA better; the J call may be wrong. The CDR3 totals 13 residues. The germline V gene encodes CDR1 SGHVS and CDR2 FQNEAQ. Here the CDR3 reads CASSLGTLYEQYF. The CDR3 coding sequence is TGTGCCAGCAGCCTTGGGACACTCTACGAGCAGTACTTC.

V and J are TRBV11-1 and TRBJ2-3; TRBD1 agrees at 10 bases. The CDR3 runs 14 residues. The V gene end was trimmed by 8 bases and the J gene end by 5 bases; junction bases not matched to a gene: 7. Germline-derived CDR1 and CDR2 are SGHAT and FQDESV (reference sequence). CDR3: CASGRTGGQDTQYF. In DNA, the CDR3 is TGTGCCAGCGGTCGGACAGGGGGACAAGATACGCAGTATTTT. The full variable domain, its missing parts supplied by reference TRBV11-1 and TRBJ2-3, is EAEVAQSPRYKITEKSQAVAFWCDPISGHATLYWYRQILGQGPELLVQFQDESVVDDSQLPKDRFSAERLKGVDSTLKIQPAELGDSAMYLCASGRTGGQDTQYFGPGTRLTVL.

CDR3: CASSLGRGAYEQYF. CDR3 DNA sequence: TGTGCCAGCAGCTTAGGGCGGGGGGCCTACGAGCAGTACTTC. J is TRBJ2-7 and V is TRBV7-2; 8 bases are shared with TRBD2. The CDR3 has 14 residues. J was trimmed by 2 bases and V by 1 base; bases with no gene match: 1. Germline V gene lookup returns CDR1 SGHTA and CDR2 FQGNSA.

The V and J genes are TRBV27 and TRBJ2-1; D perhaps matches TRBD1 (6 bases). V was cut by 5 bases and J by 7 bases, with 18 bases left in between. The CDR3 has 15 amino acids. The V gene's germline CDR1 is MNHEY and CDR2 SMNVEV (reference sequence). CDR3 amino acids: CASSPPPDRINEQFF. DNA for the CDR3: TGTGCCAGCAGTCCTCCCCCCGACAGGATAAATGAGCAGTTCTTC.

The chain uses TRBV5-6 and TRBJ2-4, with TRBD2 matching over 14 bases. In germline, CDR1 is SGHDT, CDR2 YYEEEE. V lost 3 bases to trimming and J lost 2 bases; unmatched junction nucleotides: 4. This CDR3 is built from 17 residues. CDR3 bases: TGTGCCAGCAGCTGGGGGACTAGCGGGGGTTCCAAAAACATTCAGTACTTC. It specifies CASSWGTSGGSKNIQYF.

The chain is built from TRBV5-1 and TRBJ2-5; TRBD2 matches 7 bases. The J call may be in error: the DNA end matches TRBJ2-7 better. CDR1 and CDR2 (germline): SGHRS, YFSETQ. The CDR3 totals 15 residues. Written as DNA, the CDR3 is TGCGCCAGCAGCTTGGGGTTAGCGGGTGCCTACGAGCAGTACTTC. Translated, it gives CASSLGLAGAYEQYF.